The clone carrying this T cell receptor beta chain was seen once. V lost 0 bases to trimming and J lost 3 bases; unmatched junction nucleotides: 2. Germline V CDR1 and CDR2: MNHEY, SVGAGI. This CDR3 has 16 residues. This sample stems from a study of blood T cell repertoires in COVID-19. Looking at the study overall: Samples taken during acute and convalescent COVID-19 were collected in the United States, Italy and Spain. Sample material is recorded as cDNA or gDNA derived from T cells, B-cell-depleted T cells, or PBMCs.

Each participant's cohort was designated according to participant-reported clinical history. The table came from immunoSEQ multiplex PCR; TCRdb's copy has only in-frame clones and leaves some out. The table records about 240,000 clones, more than 75% of them present only once. This sequence originates from a woman between 40 and 55 years old with acute COVID-19. Sequences were obtained from PBMCs or T cells enriched from blood (not recorded which). This chain links TRBV6-5 with TRBJ2-2; the match to TRBD2 covers 9 bases. As DNA, the CDR3 is TGTGCCAGCAGTTACTCGGGACTAGCAGACACCGGGGAGCTGTTTTTT. Translation: CASSYSGLADTGELFF.